This record looks at one TCR beta chain sequence and its context. Its antigen has not been determined. The input lacks base qualities; no much larger clone sits a single base away. Library preparation employed the immunoSEQ multiplex PCR assay. For the multiplex PCR, a mixture combining 60 forward primers for TCR Vbeta segments and 13 reverse primers for TCR Jbeta segments was used. The CDR3 region of rearranged TCR beta genes was amplified from genomic DNA with a multiplex PCR assay. On the Illumina HiSeq System, the amplified TCR beta libraries were sequenced as 87-base-pair reads. The published analysis was carried out like this. Across the 670 or so repertoires, a later analysis counted 60 million to 90 million unique TCR beta chains, 9.5 million to 13 million of which were shared by at least two donors. A nearest-neighbor algorithm error-corrected the raw reads and collapsed the reads into unique sequences, merging closely related sequences to remove PCR and sequencing errors. To assign V, D and J gene segments, CDR3 sequences were aligned to IMGT reference sequences. For a sequence to be retained, a match of at least six nucleotides was required to both a V gene segment and a J gene segment. Rearrangements were called productive when the CDR3 lacked stop codons and stayed in frame with V and J; all others were non-productive. Following IMGT convention, CDR3 was defined as the stretch from the second conserved V-encoded cysteine to the conserved J-encoded phenylalanine. The earlier analysis of 587 of the donors excluded sequences that lacked an unambiguous match to a single V gene segment. In an earlier analysis of a few hundred of the donors, a V segment was called functional when productive rearrangements were above 56.7%, and segregating when the standard deviation between donors exceeded 5%. To diagnose cytomegalovirus status from the catalog of TCR beta chain sequences, a statistical classification framework was built. A later analysis assigned V and J genes by comparing TCR nucleotide sequences with IMGT/GENE-DB human TR gene sequences. The TCRdist pipeline was used in a later analysis to assign CDR3 sequences and most-parsimonious VDJ recombination scenarios. A later analysis defined each TCR beta chain by its CDR3 amino acid sequence plus V-gene family, and excluded reads lacking a unique V-gene family. A later analysis removed 500 to 650 highly shared, low-generation-probability nucleotide sequences to deal with suspected cross-contamination and a sequencing artifact. A later analysis calculated a clonal expansion index for each public chain from normalized within-repertoire ranks of inferred template counts. In a later analysis, generation probabilities were computed using a VDJ recombination model fitted to out-of-frame rearrangements, and the results were checked against IGoR. In a later analysis, TCR-TCR, TCR-HLA and TCR-CMV co-occurrence was scored with hypergeometric tests, and a repertoire-size bias correction was applied to TCR pairs. A later analysis estimated false discovery rates by permuting HLA or CMV assignments 20 times. In a later analysis, co-occurring TCRs were grouped using DBSCAN, with TCRdist sequence similarity added in when clustering inside HLA-allele-positive subsets. For co-occurrence clustering, repertoires with fewer than 30,000 or more than 120,000 public chains were excluded, along with several repertoires with anomalous nucleotide sharing. Here the immuneACCESS table is served through TCRdb, limited to in-frame sequences with V and J called. Missing clones are a known gap in these copies; in checked studies unresolved V genes cover under half, and the rest lacks a known reason. V, J and clone size derive from that table, while D and trimming were established from the DNA sequence. The sample contains around 90,000 clones, about 85% of them found a single time. The biggest ten clones account for around 7% of the sample.

The germline V gene supplies CDR1 SGHDN and CDR2 FVKESK. V gives up 1 base and J gives up 1 base, and the segment between their germline ends measures 12 bases. Spanning cysteine to phenylalanine, the CDR3 consists of 16 amino acids. Here the CDR3 DNA is all that survives: 48 bases in frame from base 1. The cohort was made up of about 610 healthy bone marrow donors. Cohort members were all nominally healthy when sampled, although unrecorded immune exposures were likely present. The donor tested CMV seropositive and was one of the 289 seropositive cohort members. A peripheral blood sample was provided by each donor, and peripheral blood mononuclear cells were used for TCR beta sequencing. Genomic DNA was extracted from the blood cell samples with the Qiagen DNeasy Blood Extraction Kit. The data originate from a study of cytomegalovirus exposure and HLA in healthy donors (dated by TCRdb to about 2017). As for the study more broadly: According to an earlier analysis of 587 of the donors, 150 million to 200 million T cells yielded 95 million to 140 million unique TCR beta sequences and 276 Gb of sequence data. Roughly 300 gigabases of sequencing data and 78 million or so unique TCR sequences were included in an early release covering 550 to 650 HLA-typed donors. Of the roughly 400 genotyped donors, around 81% fell in the genetic ancestry cluster associated with self-reported Caucasian donors. The study aimed to test whether signatures of past pathogen exposure could be identified by cataloging public T cell receptors. The study profiled the T cell repertoires of about 640 subjects by immunosequencing and related them to cytomegalovirus serostatus. Along with the 666-subject first cohort, a separate validation cohort of over a hundred different subjects was used. To predict cytomegalovirus infection status, the study brought together high-throughput TCR immunosequencing, statistical association of individual TCRs with disease status, and machine learning. A later analysis re-analyzed previously published TCR beta repertoires from roughly 600 donors and added high-resolution HLA genotyping to study TCR occurrence patterns. The later analysis used no new phenotypic data to find candidate immune exposures, relying instead on TCR beta sequences and their occurrence across donors. To decide whether each TCR beta V gene segment behaved as functional or pseudogenic, an earlier analysis of some 600 of the donors relied on high-throughput TCR beta sequencing. Donor age, sex, ethnicity and CMV serostatus were collected together with the repertoire data. A later genetic analysis took genome-wide SNP genotypes for about 55% of the 666 donors and used that subset as a discovery cohort. Every discovery cohort repertoire had been produced on one sequencing platform. Both class I and class II loci were covered by HLA typing, at four-digit resolution. The number of typed donors differed by locus: about 620-640 for A, B, C, DRB1 and DQB1; 522 for DQA1; approximately 600 for DPA1; and roughly 450 for DPB1. About five DR-DQ haplotypes were handled as single units for association and clustering because linkage in the cohort was strong. Among some 410 genotyped donors of the cohort, an average of around 240,000 unique TCR beta nucleotide sequences were sequenced per donor, roughly 20% of them non-productive. Results the study describes overall, beyond this receptor: CMV serostatus was the only immune exposure information available for the cohort. Most CMV-associated TCR beta chains appeared to be HLA-restricted in a later analysis, and the HLA associations seemed to be driven largely by CMV exposure. An association between a missense DCLRE1C variant and V-gene and J-gene trimming of TCR beta chains was found in a later genetic analysis and replicated in an independent cohort. The classifier was reported to diagnose cytomegalovirus status with high specificity and sensitivity in both the original and validation cohorts. Because counts were too low, around 17 rarely observed V segments, including chromosome 9 orphons, were left out of the earlier analysis of 587 of the donors. In an earlier analysis of a few hundred of the donors, most TCR beta V segments were observed in productive rearrangements about 90% or about 30% of the time, broadly matching IMGT annotations. The study listed 170 or so TCR beta chains as associated with cytomegalovirus. Because some donors lacked HLA typing at each locus, the association tests relied only on the typed subset. According to a later genetic analysis, donors in an Asian-associated ancestry cluster had fewer N-insertions in productive TCRs than the approximately 700-donor mean. Across donors, most TCR sequences were observed very rarely, whereas some public TCRs were present in many individuals. A further reported finding was that TCR beta sequences accurately predicted the HLA-A and HLA-B alleles for most subjects in the first cohort. When HLA alleles, especially DR and DQ, strongly co-occurred, TCR associations were difficult to assign to individual alleles. This cohort had only TCR beta chains sequenced, and the lack of alpha or paired-chain data limited which features could be detected. Correlated functional status among segregating V segments might be attributable to linkage disequilibrium, but an unknown experimental factor could not be ruled out. In a later analysis, several top co-occurrence clusters were reported to appear linked to parvovirus B19, influenza, CMV and Epstein-Barr virus. A cluster of highly shared sequence variants was judged likely to be a technical artifact of the sequencing pipeline. In a later analysis, HLA-associated TCR beta chains were found to be more clonally expanded and to have lower generation probabilities than equally common non-associated chains. The presence/absence analyses assumed that sequencing depth was roughly uniform across donors, and that assumption may not be true. The authors suggested that the approach could potentially be extended to other disease states and immunological phenotypes. Because the 87-base-pair reads could not distinguish some IMGT-functional V segments, including TRBV6-2 and TRBV6-3, those segments were excluded. At a false discovery rate of 0.05, a later analysis linked under 20,000 TCR beta sequences to specific HLA alleles. A few of the identified cytomegalovirus-associated TCR beta chains were confirmed in vitro to be specific for cytomegalovirus antigens. According to a later analysis, TCR association rates differed among HLA loci, with DRB1 alleles showing the most associated TCRs and HLA-C alleles showing the fewest.

The source is a man aged 35-49 years in good health and CMV-seropositive. Sequencing used PBMCs. In this chain, TRBV14 is recombined with TRBJ2-3; no D gene call is confident. The DNA sequence follows: TGTGCCAGCAGCCAAGGACTTACTCTTCGCACAGATACGCAGTATTTT. This encodes CASSQGLTLRTDTQYF.